This T cell receptor (beta chain) was captured by sequencing in a study of long-term antiretroviral therapy in people with HIV (dated by TCRdb to the early 2020s). About the investigation overall: The earliest samples were collected approximately a decade before the 2015 WHO recommendation for immediate ART, a period when ART was typically delayed until CD4 counts fell. A retrospective serial study tested whether ART initiation and durable HIV suppression were associated with changes in peripheral blood TRB repertoire composition and diversity. A total of about 190 cryopreserved PBMC samples were contributed to the cohort by 30 adults with confirmed HIV infection, with samples collected serially over a mean of 6 years (range 1-12). About two fifths of the roughly 30 participants with HIV were female. No cross-contamination during QIAcube processing was shown when test extractions of a monoclonal T-cell line were performed alongside approximately 32 polyclonal samples. General findings and caveats noted by the study authors: Because cell numbers in pre-ART samples were limited, unsorted PBMC were profiled instead of sorted CD4+ and CD8+ T cells. A significant increase in TRB diversity was found to be associated with ART initiation, although TRB diversity was observed to remain significantly below that of transplant donor controls even after long-term ART. Expanded TRB clones identified before ART initiation dominated the repertoire across all time points, though the dominance fluctuated and decreased in many PLHIV after ART. Inferences about post-ART repertoire changes were limited because no data were available on ART adherence, viral resistance or therapy changes. CDR3 length ranges in HIV repertoires were narrower than in controls, and network structure suggested an antigen-experienced repertoire with only a slight naive shift after ART. Limited PBMC availability meant only the TCR beta chain was sequenced, without alpha chain pairing. The samples span the years 2004 to 2017, and the ART regimens used may be less effective than current regimens.

Participants were included only if at least one PBMC sample before ART initiation and at least two post-ART samples were available. All participants with HIV were treated in the United States of America. Before DNA extraction, cryopreserved samples of about 0.95-11 million PBMC were thawed and then washed. At the time of the earliest PBMC sample, participants with HIV were aged between 23 and 54 years. Each participant contributed PBMC samples from 1-4 timepoints before ART initiation and 2-8 timepoints after ART initiation, with a median of 7 samples. For every participant, serial HIV viral load, CD4+ T-cell count, ART history and demographic data were obtained. A Qiagen kit on a QIAcube was used to extract genomic DNA from unsorted PBMC, with samples processed in batches of 12. Worth noting for this clone: No antigen is known for it. No much larger clone exists at a distance of one base, and base qualities are not known.

The cysteine opens and the phenylalanine closes a CDR3 of 15 amino acids. Only the CDR3 DNA is retained, 45 bases long and in frame from the first base. Trimming removed 1 base from V and 4 bases from J, leaving 14 bases between the germline ends. Via the germline V gene (reference sequence), CDR1 is SGHKS and CDR2 YYEKEE. Sequencing of the TRB variable region was done with the immunoSEQ hsTCRB v3.0 assay at survey level resolution. A depth of about 35,000-55,000 T-cell genomes per sample was targeted for TRB sequencing. An Illumina MiSeq with a v3 150-cycle kit was used to sequence the pooled TRB libraries. Turning to the authors' computational methods: Repertoire analysis ran in R within a reproducible Nextflow workflow covering QC, data transformation and analysis. LymphoSeq2, an R package for exploring AIRR-Seq data, was used to implement the custom analyses. A few samples yielding fewer than 5000 total TRB sequences were excluded, leaving 188 analyzed HIV repertoires. Among the 170 to 200 retained HIV repertoires, some 60 were collected before ART initiation and roughly 130 after ART initiation. Repertoires were downsampled to 5000 TRB nucleotide sequences, and summary statistics were averaged over 100 downsampling iterations. The analysis kept only TRB sequences whose CDR3 regions were at least seven amino acids long. A Shannon entropy-derived clonality score and the Gini coefficient were used to measure diversity. Repertoire networks linked the top 5000 CDR3 amino acid sequences whenever two sequences differed by an edit distance of one. For TRB CDR3 amino acid sequences, antigen specificity groups and MHC restriction were predicted with GLIPH2. To flag known CMV, EBV, HIV or tissue antigen associations, CDR3 amino acid sequences were matched against VDJdb and McPAS-TCR. Pre-ART, post-ART and control groups were compared with Wilcoxon signed-rank tests and Holm-Bonferroni correction. As stored in TCRdb, this immuneACCESS dataset retains in-frame rearrangements with V and J assigned. A fraction of the clones does not appear; measured against another copy, unresolved V genes explain less than half of the discrepancy, and the remainder lacks a known reason. The V and J calls and the clone size are those of that table, but D and trimming were determined from the DNA. Counted in this sample were tens of thousands of clones; 93% of them appeared once. Together, the top ten hold 9% to 12% of the sample.

The receptor was derived from a man between 40 and 49 years old with HIV. The rearrangement joined TRBV5-5 to TRBJ2-5, with the D segment identity uncertain. The specimen was unsorted PBMCs, collected 6.2 years after starting antiretroviral therapy. The CDR3 has the sequence CASSLLDFATETQYF. In nucleotides, the sequence is TGTGCCAGCAGCTTGCTGGATTTTGCGACAGAGACCCAGTACTTC. Beyond the CDR3, the reference TRBV5-5 and TRBJ2-5 genes provide the residues; the full variable domain reads: DAGVTQSPTHLIKTRGQQVTLRCSPISGHKSVSWYQQVLGQGPQFIFQYYEKEERGRGNFPDRFSARQFPNYSSELNVNALLLGDSALYLCASSLLDFATETQYFGPGTRLLVL.